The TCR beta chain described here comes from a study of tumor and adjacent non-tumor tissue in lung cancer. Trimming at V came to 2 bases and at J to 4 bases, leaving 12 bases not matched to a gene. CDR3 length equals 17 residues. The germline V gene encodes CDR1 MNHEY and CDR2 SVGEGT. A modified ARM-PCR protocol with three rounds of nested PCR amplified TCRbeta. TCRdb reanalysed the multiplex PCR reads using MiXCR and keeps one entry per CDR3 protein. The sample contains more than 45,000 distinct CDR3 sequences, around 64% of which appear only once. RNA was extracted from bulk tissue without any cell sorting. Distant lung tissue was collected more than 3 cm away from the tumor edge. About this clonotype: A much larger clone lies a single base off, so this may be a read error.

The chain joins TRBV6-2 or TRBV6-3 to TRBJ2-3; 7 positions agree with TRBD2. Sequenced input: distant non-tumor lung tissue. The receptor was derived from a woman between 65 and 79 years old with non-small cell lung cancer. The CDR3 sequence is CASSYIVGGDDPDTQYF. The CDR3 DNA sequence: TGTGCCAGCAGTTACATTGTGGGAGGGGACGATCCAGATACGCAGTATTTT.